Listed below are T cell receptor beta chains from one sample, sequenced in a study of blood T cell repertoires in COVID-19. TCRdb keeps only in-frame clones here, not all; method: immunoSEQ multiplex PCR. The sample has some 100,000 clones; approximately 92% are singletons. The specimen sequenced was peripheral blood. The receptors here all came from a man between 50 and 59 years old with active COVID-19. Each CDR3 is given with its conserved first and last residue. A D gene is named only where the DNA matches it firmly. Clone size, where shown, is once, few, many, or a class for clones that have expanded.

J gene: TRBJ2-7; V gene: TRBV5-1; D gene: .; clone size: few; CDR3 protein: CASSLGLRQVGEQYF; CDR3 DNA: TGCGCCAGCAGCTTGGGTCTCAGACAGGTTGGCGAGCAGTACTTC
J gene: TRBJ2-7; V gene: TRBV5-1; D gene: TRBD2; clone size: .; CDR3 protein: CASSLVLAGADEQYF; CDR3 DNA: TGCGCCAGCAGCTTGGTACTAGCGGGAGCAGACGAGCAGTACTTC
J gene: TRBJ1-6; V gene: TRBV3-1/TRBV3-2; D gene: .; clone size: once; CDR3 protein: CASSPGTGLYNSPLHF; CDR3 DNA: TGTGCCAGCAGCCCAGGAACGGGACTTTATAATTCACCCCTCCACTTT
J gene: TRBJ1-1; V gene: TRBV10-3; D gene: .; clone size: .; CDR3 protein: CAISADRSNTEAFF; CDR3 DNA: TGTGCCATCAGCGCCGACAGAAGCAACACTGAAGCTTTCTTT
J gene: TRBJ2-5; V gene: TRBV3-1/TRBV3-2; D gene: .; clone size: .; CDR3 protein: CASSQDGAGKTQYF; CDR3 DNA: TGTGCCAGCAGCCAAGATGGGGCAGGGAAGACCCAGTACTTC
J gene: TRBJ2-7; V gene: TRBV2; D gene: .; clone size: once; CDR3 protein: CASSPDSSEQYF; CDR3 DNA: TGTGCCAGCAGTCCCGACTCCTCCGAGCAGTACTTC
J gene: TRBJ1-4; V gene: TRBV2; D gene: .; clone size: .; CDR3 protein: CASSEEGVNEKLFF; CDR3 DNA: TGTGCCAGCAGTGAGGAGGGCGTTAATGAAAAACTGTTTTTT
J gene: TRBJ2-7; V gene: TRBV2; D gene: TRBD2; clone size: .; CDR3 protein: CASSPWREGMNEQYF; CDR3 DNA: TGTGCCAGCAGCCCTTGGCGGGAGGGCATGAACGAGCAGTACTTC
J gene: TRBJ2-5; V gene: TRBV29-1; D gene: .; clone size: .; CDR3 protein: CSALQETQYF; CDR3 DNA: TGCAGCGCACTGCAAGAGACCCAGTACTTC
J gene: TRBJ2-3; V gene: TRBV4-1; D gene: .; clone size: .; CDR3 protein: CASSQAVRGRGEGGTQYF; CDR3 DNA: TGCGCCAGCAGCCAAGCCGTCCGCGGCCGCGGGGAGGGGGGGACGCAGTATTTT
J gene: TRBJ2-1; V gene: TRBV5-4; D gene: .; clone size: once; CDR3 protein: CASSLPENNEQFF; CDR3 DNA: TGTGCCAGCAGTTTACCAGAAAACAATGAGCAGTTCTTC
J gene: TRBJ2-1; V gene: TRBV9; D gene: .; clone size: .; CDR3 protein: CASSVNVGSEQFF; CDR3 DNA: TGTGCCAGCAGCGTCAATGTGGGGAGTGAGCAGTTCTTC
J gene: TRBJ2-3; V gene: TRBV18; D gene: TRBD1; clone size: .; CDR3 protein: CASGPGQLPGGTQYF; CDR3 DNA: TGTGCCAGCGGACCGGGACAGCTACCTGGAGGTACGCAGTATTTT
J gene: TRBJ2-7; V gene: TRBV5-6; D gene: .; clone size: .; CDR3 protein: CASSFLSGYEQYF; CDR3 DNA: TGTGCCAGCAGCTTCCTGTCGGGTTACGAGCAGTACTTC
J gene: TRBJ1-6; V gene: TRBV23-1; D gene: TRBD1; clone size: .; CDR3 protein: CASSQSWGQGNSPLHF; CDR3 DNA: TGCGCCAGCAGTCAATCCTGGGGACAGGGGAATTCACCCCTCCACTTT
J gene: TRBJ1-4; V gene: TRBV7-3; D gene: .; clone size: .; CDR3 protein: CASSFLAGNEKLFF; CDR3 DNA: TGTGCCAGCAGCTTCCTGGCAGGTAATGAAAAACTGTTTTTT
J gene: TRBJ2-7; V gene: TRBV28; D gene: .; clone size: .; CDR3 protein: CASSLVQGSYEQYF; CDR3 DNA: TGTGCCAGCAGTTTAGTGCAGGGATCCTACGAGCAGTACTTC
J gene: TRBJ2-5; V gene: TRBV7-9; D gene: .; clone size: .; CDR3 protein: CASSLGQAGETQYF; CDR3 DNA: TGTGCCAGCAGCTTAGGACAGGCGGGAGAGACCCAGTACTTC
J gene: TRBJ2-7; V gene: TRBV5-1; D gene: .; clone size: .; CDR3 protein: CASSLAVTSREQYF; CDR3 DNA: TGCGCCAGCAGCTTGGCCGTCACCTCGAGGGAGCAGTACTTC
J gene: TRBJ2-2; V gene: TRBV5-6; D gene: .; clone size: .; CDR3 protein: CASSLGGRTGELFF; CDR3 DNA: TGTGCCAGCAGCTTGGGTGGCCGCACCGGGGAGCTGTTTTTT
J gene: TRBJ1-5; V gene: TRBV6-6; D gene: .; clone size: .; CDR3 protein: CASSDGGDQPQHF; CDR3 DNA: TGTGCCAGCAGTGACGGGGGGGATCAGCCCCAGCATTTT
J gene: TRBJ1-1; V gene: TRBV30; D gene: TRBD1; clone size: .; CDR3 protein: CAFGQGSTEAFF; CDR3 DNA: TGTGCCTTTGGACAGGGGAGCACTGAAGCTTTCTTT
J gene: TRBJ1-3; V gene: TRBV6-5; D gene: .; clone size: .; CDR3 protein: CASRPDRSGNTIYF; CDR3 DNA: TGTGCCAGCAGGCCTGACAGATCTGGAAACACCATATATTTT
J gene: TRBJ2-3; V gene: TRBV7-9; D gene: .; clone size: .; CDR3 protein: CASSSISGLSTDTQYF; CDR3 DNA: TGTGCCAGCAGCTCCATCAGCGGTCTTTCCACAGATACGCAGTATTTT
J gene: TRBJ2-2; V gene: TRBV5-1; D gene: .; clone size: .; CDR3 protein: CASRLSSTNTGELFF; CDR3 DNA: TGCGCCAGCAGATTAAGTAGCACCAACACCGGGGAGCTGTTTTTT
J gene: TRBJ2-1; V gene: TRBV30; D gene: TRBD2; clone size: .; CDR3 protein: CAWSLGGRVSEQFF; CDR3 DNA: TGTGCCTGGAGTCTTGGCGGGAGGGTCAGTGAGCAGTTCTTC
J gene: TRBJ2-7; V gene: TRBV15; D gene: .; clone size: .; CDR3 protein: CATSRDDSSLVYEQYF; CDR3 DNA: TGTGCCACCAGCAGAGATGATTCTAGCTTGGTCTACGAGCAGTACTTC
J gene: TRBJ2-1; V gene: TRBV9; D gene: .; clone size: once; CDR3 protein: CASSVDAGQYNEQFF; CDR3 DNA: TGTGCCAGCAGCGTAGACGCGGGCCAGTACAATGAGCAGTTCTTC
J gene: TRBJ2-1; V gene: TRBV27; D gene: .; clone size: .; CDR3 protein: CASSLGGGPYNEQFF; CDR3 DNA: TGTGCCAGCAGCTTGGGAGGAGGCCCCTACAATGAGCAGTTCTTC
J gene: TRBJ2-1; V gene: TRBV7-2; D gene: TRBD2; clone size: once; CDR3 protein: CASSPRTSGVYNEQFF; CDR3 DNA: TGTGCCAGCAGCCCCCGGACTAGCGGGGTTTACAATGAGCAGTTCTTC
J gene: TRBJ2-1; V gene: TRBV19; D gene: TRBD2; clone size: .; CDR3 protein: CASSNRLAGDYNEQFF; CDR3 DNA: TGTGCCAGTAGTAACCGACTAGCGGGAGATTACAATGAGCAGTTCTTC
J gene: TRBJ2-7; V gene: TRBV28; D gene: .; clone size: .; CDR3 protein: CASSLVYEPYEQYF; CDR3 DNA: TGTGCCAGCAGTTTAGTCTACGAGCCCTACGAGCAGTACTTC
J gene: TRBJ1-6; V gene: TRBV3-1/TRBV3-2; D gene: .; clone size: once; CDR3 protein: CASSHGRRSNSPLHF; CDR3 DNA: TGTGCCAGCAGCCACGGGAGGCGGTCAAATTCACCCCTCCACTTT
J gene: TRBJ1-5; V gene: TRBV27; D gene: TRBD1; clone size: .; CDR3 protein: CASSLSGTEYQPQHF; CDR3 DNA: TGTGCCAGCAGTTTATCCGGGACAGAGTATCAGCCCCAGCATTTT
J gene: TRBJ1-1; V gene: TRBV10-3; D gene: TRBD1; clone size: .; CDR3 protein: CAISTTGQNSLNTEAFF; CDR3 DNA: TGTGCCATCAGTACGACGGGACAGAACTCGTTGAACACTGAAGCTTTCTTT
J gene: TRBJ1-6; V gene: TRBV2; D gene: TRBD1; clone size: few; CDR3 protein: CASSEKRTGMVPLHF; CDR3 DNA: TGTGCCAGCAGTGAAAAGAGGACAGGGATGGTACCCCTCCACTTT
J gene: TRBJ1-1; V gene: TRBV19; D gene: .; clone size: .; CDR3 protein: CASRGALDTEAFF; CDR3 DNA: TGTGCCAGTAGGGGGGCGTTGGATACTGAAGCTTTCTTT
J gene: TRBJ1-4; V gene: TRBV28; D gene: TRBD1; clone size: .; CDR3 protein: CASSLLAPGQEGPTNEKLFF; CDR3 DNA: TGTGCCAGCAGCCTTCTGGCTCCGGGACAGGAAGGCCCAACTAATGAAAAACTGTTTTTT
J gene: TRBJ2-1; V gene: TRBV6-1; D gene: TRBD2; clone size: .; CDR3 protein: CASSLQTSGRNEQFF; CDR3 DNA: TGTGCCAGCAGCCTACAGACTAGCGGGAGGAATGAGCAGTTCTTC
J gene: TRBJ2-1; V gene: TRBV2; D gene: .; clone size: .; CDR3 protein: CASSDQDSSYNEQFF; CDR3 DNA: TGTGCCAGCAGTGATCAGGATAGCTCCTACAATGAGCAGTTCTTC
J gene: TRBJ1-1; V gene: TRBV5-1; D gene: TRBD1; clone size: .; CDR3 protein: CASCTGATNTEAFF; CDR3 DNA: TGCGCCAGTTGCACAGGGGCCACGAACACTGAAGCTTTCTTT
J gene: TRBJ1-1; V gene: TRBV6-6; D gene: TRBD1; clone size: .; CDR3 protein: CASSPPKTGGAGTEAFF; CDR3 DNA: TGTGCCAGCAGTCCTCCCAAGACAGGGGGCGCGGGTACTGAAGCTTTCTTT
J gene: TRBJ1-5; V gene: TRBV6-5; D gene: TRBD1; clone size: .; CDR3 protein: CASSRQGSNQPQHF; CDR3 DNA: TGTGCCAGCAGCCGACAGGGGAGCAATCAGCCCCAGCATTTT
J gene: TRBJ2-3; V gene: TRBV6-6; D gene: .; clone size: .; CDR3 protein: CASSRQRDSTDTQYF; CDR3 DNA: TGTGCCAGCAGTCGGCAACGGGATAGCACAGATACGCAGTATTTT
J gene: TRBJ2-1; V gene: TRBV10-3; D gene: .; clone size: .; CDR3 protein: CAISESRLGSNEQFF; CDR3 DNA: TGTGCCATCAGTGAGTCGAGGCTAGGTAGCAATGAGCAGTTCTTC
J gene: TRBJ2-3; V gene: TRBV9; D gene: .; clone size: .; CDR3 protein: CASSVAGLSTDTQYF; CDR3 DNA: TGTGCCAGCAGCGTAGCAGGGTTAAGCACAGATACGCAGTATTTT
J gene: TRBJ1-4; V gene: TRBV5-1; D gene: .; clone size: .; CDR3 protein: CASSLTWPSATNEKLFF; CDR3 DNA: TGCGCCAGCAGCTTAACATGGCCATCTGCAACTAATGAAAAACTGTTTTTT